Described below is a single TCR beta chain sequence and its context. Its specificity is unknown. The data originate from a study of blood T cells in healthy people across ages. General study results and limits: A roughly linear age-dependent decrease characterized TCR beta diversity per million T cells.

CDR3 length: 15 residues. The J segment lost 5 bases and the V segment lost 4 bases, leaving 8 bases of the junction unmatched. Combining a sample-barcoded 5' primer with a J-beta primer mix, a second PCR ran for roughly 7 to 12 cycles. A single record per CDR3 protein comes from TCRdb applying MiXCR to the 5' RACE reads. This table has about 800,000 distinct CDR3 sequences, about 47% appearing once. This sequence was found in a man older than 75 in good health. Material: blood. This chain joins TRBV12-3 or TRBV12-4 and TRBJ2-5; 9 nucleotides agree with TRBD1. The DNA of the CDR3 is TGTGCCAGCAGTTCCCCGGACAGGGGCTGGGAGACCCAGTACTTC. Translation: CASSSPDRGWETQYF.